These 22 T cell receptor beta chains were sequenced from one sample in a study of cytomegalovirus exposure and HLA in healthy donors. This PCR relied on a set of 60 Vbeta primers and 13 Jbeta primers. Here immunoSEQ multiplex PCR was the method, and the copy in TCRdb shows in-frame clones only, minus some. This table holds 170,000 or so clones, about 80% found once. Sample: PBMCs. These receptors were obtained from a young man in good health and CMV-seronegative.

The chain carries TRBV13 and TRBJ2-7; unclear D gene. Trimming stripped 5 bases from V and 3 bases from J, with 20 bases between. The CDR3 is 16 residues long. The germline gives CDR1 PRHDT, CDR2 FYEKMQ (reference sequence). CDR3 protein: CASSPLVGKADYEQYF. The CDR3 region has the DNA TGTGCCAGCAGCCCCCTGGTTGGTAAAGCCGACTACGAGCAGTACTTC. The variable domain in full, completed from reference TRBV13 and TRBJ2-7, reads AAGVIQSPRHLIKEKRETATLKCYPIPRHDTVYWYQQGPGQDPQFLISFYEKMQSDKGSIPDRFSAQQFSDYHSELNMSSLELGDSALYFCASSPLVGKADYEQYFGPGTRLTVT.

In DNA form, the CDR3 reads TGTGCCAGCAGCTCGCCGCGGGGTTCCTACAATGAGCAGTTCTTC. Translation gives CASSSPRGSYNEQFF. The chain joins TRBV11-2 to TRBJ2-1; D is perhaps TRBD2 (6 bases). Per germline, CDR1 SGHAT and CDR2 FQNNGV. The CDR3 runs to 15 residues. The V end was cut by 4 bases, the J end by 1 base, with 11 bases between.

The chain uses TRBV28 and TRBJ2-7, with D perhaps matching TRBD2 (5 bases). In germline, CDR1 is MDHEN, CDR2 SYDVKM. Trimming shortened V by 3 bases and J by 0 bases, and 9 bases separated the two germline ends. The CDR3 has 14 residues. CDR3 in DNA: TGTGCCAGCAGTTTGCCCAGCGGCTCCTACGAGCAGTACTTC. The encoded protein is CASSLPSGSYEQYF.

The chain has TRBV9 and TRBJ1-5; 9 bases fit TRBD1. V lost 3 bases and J lost 6; bases outside the gene matches: 4. Germline values: CDR1 SGDLS, CDR2 YYNGEE. The CDR3 sequence is 14 residues long. The CDR3 reads CASSEGQGGQPQHF. The CDR3 bases are TGTGCCAGCAGCGAGGGACAGGGAGGTCAGCCCCAGCATTTT.

The chain recombines TRBV19 with TRBJ2-1, with TRBD2 matching 9 bases. Germline V gene lookup returns CDR1 LNHDA and CDR2 SQIVND (reference sequence). The ends lost 4 bases at V and 7 bases at J; junction bases unmatched: 11. The CDR3 covers 16 residues. The DNA of the CDR3 is TGTGCCAGTAGTACAGGTGCGCGGGAGGGCCGGAATGAGCAGTTCTTC. This codes for CASSTGAREGRNEQFF.

Only a few counts were recorded for this clone. The chain recombines TRBV27 with TRBJ1-2; 8 nucleotides align to TRBD1. V shed 6 bases, J shed 4 bases, and the junction held 4 bases outside the gene matches. The CDR3 contains 13 residues. Germline loops: CDR1 MNHEY, CDR2 SMNVEV (reference sequence). CDR3 amino acids: CASRTDRGYGYTF. CDR3 DNA sequence: TGTGCCAGCAGGACCGACAGGGGCTATGGCTACACCTTC.

This chain uses TRBV7-3 with TRBJ2-5; 9 nucleotides agree with TRBD1. The CDR3 spans 14 residues. Looked up from germline, CDR1 is SGHTA and CDR2 is FQGTGA. V was pared by 5 bases and J by 5 bases, with 6 bases of the junction left unmatched. The CDR3 DNA reads as TGTGCCAGCAGCAAAGGGACAGGGACCGAGACCCAGTACTTC. Translated: CASSKGTGTETQYF.

The rearrangement joins TRBV19 to TRBJ2-1, with 10 bases that match TRBD1. With V trimmed by 9 bases and J by 12 bases, 20 bases remained unmatched. Germline values: CDR1 LNHDA, CDR2 SQIVND (reference sequence). The CDR3 extends over 16 amino acids. The CDR3 DNA reads TGTGCCAGACACCAGGGGGGGACAGGGGTCTCGTGTGGGCAGTTCTTC. It yields the protein CARHQGGTGVSCGQFF.

The chain is built from TRBV21-1 and TRBJ2-6; the D call in the table, TRBD1, was not verified against the DNA. TRBV21-1 is assigned pseudogene status. The CDR3 sequence is 14 residues long. CDR3: CASSPHKGANVLTF. CDR3 nucleotides: TGTGCCAGCAGCCCCCACAAAGGGGCCAACGTCCTGACTTTC.

V is TRBV28 and J is TRBJ1-5; D call uncertain. V was shortened by 4 bases and J by 5 bases, with 18 bases between the two germline ends. Germline CDR1 is MDHEN and CDR2 is SYDVKM. The CDR3 is 16 residues long. The chain's CDR3 is CASSSRGGLSDQPQHF. The DNA for the CDR3 is TGTGCCAGCAGTTCCCGGGGAGGCCTATCCGATCAGCCCCAGCATTTT.

This clone was observed once. V usage is TRBV4-2 and J usage is TRBJ2-1; TRBD2 aligns across 9 bases. The CDR3 sequence is 19 residues long. Trimming cost V 3 bases and J 0 bases; bases outside gene matches: 12. Germline lookup yields CDR1 LGHNA and CDR2 YNFKEQ. The CDR3 bases are TGTGCCAGCAGCCAGAGGGGGGGTAGCGGGAGAGGCTCCTACAATGAGCAGTTCTTC. Protein product: CASSQRGGSGRGSYNEQFF.

The chain joins TRBV7-9 to TRBJ2-4, with TRBD1 identical over 8 bases. This CDR3 contains 19 residues. The J segment lost 1 base and the V segment lost 1 base, leaving 12 bases of the junction unmatched. Germline V gives CDR1 SEHNR, CDR2 FQNEAQ (reference sequence). The CDR3 here is CASSLVQGALIPAKNIQYF. The CDR3 DNA sequence: TGTGCCAGCAGCTTAGTTCAGGGGGCGCTGATTCCGGCCAAAAACATTCAGTACTTC.

This clone appeared once. The rearrangement uses TRBV2 and TRBJ2-1; TRBD2 aligns across 8 bases. V lost 6 bases and J lost 9; bases outside the gene matches: 19. This CDR3 is 17 amino acids long. The germline V gene encodes CDR1 SNHLY and CDR2 FYNNEI. CDR3 sequence reads: CASRPQGTSWELGEQFF. CDR3 in DNA: TGTGCCAGCAGGCCCCAAGGGACTAGTTGGGAATTGGGTGAGCAGTTCTTC. The variable domain in full, completed from reference TRBV2 and TRBJ2-1, reads EPEVTQTPSHQVTQMGQEVILRCVPISNHLYFYWYRQILGQKVEFLVSFYNNEISEKSEIFDDQFSVERPDGSNFTLKIRSTKLEDSAMYFCASRPQGTSWELGEQFFGPGTRLTVL.

The chain carries TRBV2 and TRBJ1-5; D perhaps matches TRBD1 (5 bases). V lost 6 bases and J lost 0, with 15 bases in between. Germline CDR1 and CDR2: SNHLY and FYNNEI. The CDR3 length is 16 residues. The CDR3 sequence is CASSRTGDISNQPQHF. As DNA, the CDR3 is TGTGCCAGCAGCCGGACGGGGGATATTAGCAATCAGCCCCAGCATTTT.

This clone came up once. V is TRBV18 and J is TRBJ2-7; D is uncertain. V was pared by 2 bases and J by 3 bases, with 11 bases between. The CDR3 loop spans 14 amino acids. CDR1 and CDR2 from the germline V gene are KGHSH and LQKENI. The CDR3 here is CASSPGRPFYEQYF. DNA for the CDR3: TGTGCCAGCTCACCAGGGCGCCCCTTCTACGAGCAGTACTTC.

The CDR3 nucleotides read TGTGCCAGCAGCTTCGGGACAGGGGAGTCTTTCTTT. Encoded protein: CASSFGTGESFF. The V and J genes are TRBV7-9 and TRBJ1-1; 10 positions agree with TRBD1. CDR1 and CDR2 (germline): SEHNR, FQNEAQ (reference sequence). This CDR3 spans 12 amino acids. Trimming cost V 3 bases and J 12 bases; bases outside gene matches: 4.

The chain uses TRBV27 and TRBJ1-2; TRBD1 matches at 7 bases. Germline lookup yields CDR1 MNHEY and CDR2 SMNVEV (reference sequence). V trimming: 7 bases; J trimming: 4 bases; junction bases outside the gene matches: 12. CDR3 length: 15 residues. The CDR3 coding sequence is TGTGCCAGCACCTCCGGCGTGGGACAGCGCTATGGCTACACCTTC. Translating gives CASTSGVGQRYGYTF.

This clone has more than one count but fewer than ten. The J gene is TRBJ1-2, the V gene TRBV5-5; no clear D gene. Per germline, CDR1 SGHKS and CDR2 YYEKEE (reference sequence). V was shortened by 1 base and J by 3 bases, with 7 bases between the two germline ends. The CDR3 runs to 13 residues. CDR3 nucleotide sequence: TGTGCCAGCAGCTTGTCTTTATACTATGGCTACACCTTC. It specifies CASSLSLYYGYTF.

The chain uses TRBV9 and TRBJ2-2, with 10 bases aligning to TRBD2. Looked up from germline, CDR1 is SGDLS and CDR2 is YYNGEE. This CDR3 spans 16 amino acids. V lost 3 bases to trimming and J lost 1 base; unmatched junction nucleotides: 3. The CDR3 DNA follows: TGTGCCAGCAGCGGTCTAGCGGGGGAGAACACCGGGGAGCTGTTTTTT. The encoded protein is CASSGLAGENTGELFF.

The rearrangement links TRBV11-1 to TRBJ2-1; TRBD2 matches at 7 bases. CDR3 length equals 13 residues. The germline gives CDR1 SGHAT, CDR2 FQDESV (reference sequence). The V and J ends lost 3 bases and 12 bases, in that order; junction bases with no gene match: 8. CDR3 sequence reads: CASSFRGGGRQFF. The CDR3 bases are TGTGCCAGCAGCTTTAGGGGTGGCGGGAGGCAGTTCTTC. Together with reference TRBV11-1 and TRBJ2-1, the CDR3 gives the full variable domain: EAEVAQSPRYKITEKSQAVAFWCDPISGHATLYWYRQILGQGPELLVQFQDESVVDDSQLPKDRFSAERLKGVDSTLKIQPAELGDSAMYLCASSFRGGGRQFFGPGTRLTVL.

The chain links TRBV27 to TRBJ2-1, with TRBD2 matching 9 bases. J was trimmed by 8 bases and V by 8 bases; bases with no gene match: 10. This CDR3 is built from 14 residues. The germline gives CDR1 MNHEY, CDR2 SMNVEV (reference sequence). In nucleotides, the CDR3 is TGTGCCAGCCGCCATAGCGGGAGTATGGATGAGCAGTTCTTC. Its translation is CASRHSGSMDEQFF.

This sequence joins TRBV19 and TRBJ2-1, with D tentatively TRBD1 (6 bases). CDR3 size: 17 residues. V gave up 5 bases and J gave up 0 bases, with 17 bases separating them. The germline V gene has CDR1 LNHDA and CDR2 SQIVND (reference sequence). CDR3 loop: CASSPHGQRSSYNEQFF. The CDR3 DNA reads as TGTGCCAGTAGTCCCCACGGACAGCGAAGCTCCTACAATGAGCAGTTCTTC.